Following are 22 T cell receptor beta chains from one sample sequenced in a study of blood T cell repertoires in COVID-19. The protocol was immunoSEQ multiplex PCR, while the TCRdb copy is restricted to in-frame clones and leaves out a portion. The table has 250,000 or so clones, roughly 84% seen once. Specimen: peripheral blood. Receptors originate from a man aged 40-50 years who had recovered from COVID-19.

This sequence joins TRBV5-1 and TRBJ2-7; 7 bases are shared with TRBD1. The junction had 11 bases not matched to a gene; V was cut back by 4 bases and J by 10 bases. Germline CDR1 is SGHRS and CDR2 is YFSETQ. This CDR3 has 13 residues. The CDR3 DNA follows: TGCGCCAGCAGCCTCGGACAGGCCTCCCCCCAGTACTTC. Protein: CASSLGQASPQYF.

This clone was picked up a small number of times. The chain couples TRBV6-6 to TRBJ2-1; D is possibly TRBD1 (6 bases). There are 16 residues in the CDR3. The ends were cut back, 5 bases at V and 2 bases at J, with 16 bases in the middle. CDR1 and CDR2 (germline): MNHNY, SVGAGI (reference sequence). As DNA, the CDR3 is TGTGCCAGCAGTCCCCGAGGGGGAAAAACCTACAATGAGCAGTTCTTC. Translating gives CASSPRGGKTYNEQFF.

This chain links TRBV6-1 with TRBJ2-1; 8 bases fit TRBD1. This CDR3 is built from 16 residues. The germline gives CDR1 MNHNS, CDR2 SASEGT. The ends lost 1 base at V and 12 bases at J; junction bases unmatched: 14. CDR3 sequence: CASSEDGRGPLGTQFF. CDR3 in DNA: TGTGCCAGCAGTGAAGACGGCAGGGGGCCCTTAGGGACGCAGTTCTTC.

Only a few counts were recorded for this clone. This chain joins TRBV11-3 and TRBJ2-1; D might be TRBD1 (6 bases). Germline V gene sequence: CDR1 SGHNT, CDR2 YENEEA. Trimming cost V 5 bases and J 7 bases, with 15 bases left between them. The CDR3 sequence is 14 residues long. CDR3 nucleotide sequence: TGTGCCAGCAGCCCCCGGGACATTTGGAATGAGCAGTTCTTC. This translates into CASSPRDIWNEQFF.

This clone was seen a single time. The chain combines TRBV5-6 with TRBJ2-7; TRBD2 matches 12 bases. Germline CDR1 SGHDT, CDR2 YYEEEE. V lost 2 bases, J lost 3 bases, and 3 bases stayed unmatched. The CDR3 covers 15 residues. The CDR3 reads CASSFSTSGSYEQYF. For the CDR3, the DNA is TGTGCCAGCAGCTTCTCGACTAGCGGGAGCTACGAGCAGTACTTC.

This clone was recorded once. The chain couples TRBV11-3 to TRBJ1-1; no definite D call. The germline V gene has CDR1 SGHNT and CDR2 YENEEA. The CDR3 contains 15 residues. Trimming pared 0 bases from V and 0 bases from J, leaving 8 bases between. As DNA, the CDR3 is TGTGCCAGCAGCTTAGATCTTGACTTGAACACTGAAGCTTTCTTT. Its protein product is CASSLDLDLNTEAFF.

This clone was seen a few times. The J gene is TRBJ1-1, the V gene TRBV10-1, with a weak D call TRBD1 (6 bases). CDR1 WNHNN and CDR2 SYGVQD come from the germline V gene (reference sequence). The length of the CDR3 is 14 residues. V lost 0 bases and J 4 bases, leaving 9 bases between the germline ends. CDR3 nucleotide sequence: TGCGCCAGCAGTGAGTCCGGACAGACCACTGAAGCTTTCTTT. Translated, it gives CASSESGQTTEAFF.

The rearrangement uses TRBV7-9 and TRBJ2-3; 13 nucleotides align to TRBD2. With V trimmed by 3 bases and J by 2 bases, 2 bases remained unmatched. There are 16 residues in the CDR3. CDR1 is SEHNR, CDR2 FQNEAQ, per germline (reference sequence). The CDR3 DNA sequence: TGTGCCAGCAGCTTGGGGACTAGCGGGGCCACAGATACGCAGTATTTT. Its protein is CASSLGTSGATDTQYF.

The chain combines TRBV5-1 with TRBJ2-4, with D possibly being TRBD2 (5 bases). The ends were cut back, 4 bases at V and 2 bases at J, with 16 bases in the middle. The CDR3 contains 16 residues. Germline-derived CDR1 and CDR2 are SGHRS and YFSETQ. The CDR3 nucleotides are TGCGCCAGCAGCCCGAGGACGGGGTGGTCCAAAAACATTCAGTACTTC. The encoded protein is CASSPRTGWSKNIQYF.

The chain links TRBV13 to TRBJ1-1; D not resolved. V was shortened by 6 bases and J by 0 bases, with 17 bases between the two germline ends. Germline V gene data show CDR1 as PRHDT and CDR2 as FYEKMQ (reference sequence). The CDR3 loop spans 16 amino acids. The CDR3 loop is CASSYKASSMNTEAFF. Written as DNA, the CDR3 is TGTGCCAGCAGTTATAAAGCATCCTCCATGAACACTGAAGCTTTCTTT.

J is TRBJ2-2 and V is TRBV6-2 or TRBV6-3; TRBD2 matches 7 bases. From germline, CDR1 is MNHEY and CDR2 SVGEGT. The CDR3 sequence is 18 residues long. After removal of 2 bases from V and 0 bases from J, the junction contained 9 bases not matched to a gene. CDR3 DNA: TGTGCCAGCAGTTACGGGCTAGCGGCCACGGCGAACACCGGGGAGCTGTTTTTT. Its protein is CASSYGLAATANTGELFF.

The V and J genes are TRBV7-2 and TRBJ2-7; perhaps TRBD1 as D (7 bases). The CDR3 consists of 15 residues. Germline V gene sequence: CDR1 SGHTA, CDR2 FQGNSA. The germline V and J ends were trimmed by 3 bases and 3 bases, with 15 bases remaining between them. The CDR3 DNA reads TGTGCCAGCAGCTTCAACGCGGGGACAGTCTACGAGCAGTACTTC. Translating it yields CASSFNAGTVYEQYF.

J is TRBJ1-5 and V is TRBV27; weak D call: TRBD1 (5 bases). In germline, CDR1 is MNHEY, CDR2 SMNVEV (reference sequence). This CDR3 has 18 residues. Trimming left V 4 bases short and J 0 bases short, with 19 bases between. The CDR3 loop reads CASSSRPIGAYSNQPQHF. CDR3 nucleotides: TGTGCCAGCAGTTCCCGGCCTATTGGGGCATATAGCAATCAGCCCCAGCATTTT.

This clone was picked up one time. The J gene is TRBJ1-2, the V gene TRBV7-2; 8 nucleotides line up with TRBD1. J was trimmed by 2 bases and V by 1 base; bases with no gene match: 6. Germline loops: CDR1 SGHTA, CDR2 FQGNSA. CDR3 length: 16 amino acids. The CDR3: CASSLGYRGTNYGYTF. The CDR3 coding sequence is TGTGCCAGCAGCTTAGGATACAGGGGGACCAACTATGGCTACACCTTC. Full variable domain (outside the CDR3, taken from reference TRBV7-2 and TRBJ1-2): GAGVSQSPSNKVTEKGKDVELRCDPISGHTALYWYRQSLGQGLEFLIYFQGNSAPDKSGLPSDRFSAERTGGSVSTLTIQRTQQEDSAVYLCASSLGYRGTNYGYTFGSGTRLTVV.

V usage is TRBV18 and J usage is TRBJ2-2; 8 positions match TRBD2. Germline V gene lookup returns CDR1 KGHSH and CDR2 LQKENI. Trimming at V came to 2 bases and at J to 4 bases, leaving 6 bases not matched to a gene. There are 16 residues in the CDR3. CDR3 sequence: CASSPSGGPSTGELFF. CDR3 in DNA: TGTGCCAGCTCACCATCGGGAGGGCCCTCCACCGGGGAGCTGTTTTTT.

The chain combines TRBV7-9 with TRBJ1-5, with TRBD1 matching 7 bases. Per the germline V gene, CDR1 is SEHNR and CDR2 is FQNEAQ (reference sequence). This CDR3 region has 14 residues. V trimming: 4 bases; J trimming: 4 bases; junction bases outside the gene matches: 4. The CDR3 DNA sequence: TGTGCCAGCAGCTCCTGGGACAGTAATCAGCCCCAGCATTTT. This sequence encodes CASSSWDSNQPQHF.

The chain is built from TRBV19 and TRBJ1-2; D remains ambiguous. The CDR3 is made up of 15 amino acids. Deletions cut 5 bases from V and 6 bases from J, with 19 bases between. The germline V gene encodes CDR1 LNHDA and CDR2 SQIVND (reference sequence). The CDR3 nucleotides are TGTGCCAGTAGTGTACGGGAAGGCGGTGTACATGGCTACACCTTC. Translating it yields CASSVREGGVHGYTF.

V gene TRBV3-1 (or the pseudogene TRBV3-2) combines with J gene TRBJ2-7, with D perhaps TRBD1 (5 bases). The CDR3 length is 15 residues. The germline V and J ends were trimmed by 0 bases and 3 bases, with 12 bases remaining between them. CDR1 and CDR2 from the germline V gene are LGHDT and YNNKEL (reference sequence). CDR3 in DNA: TGTGCCAGCAGCCAAGATCCGGGCAGGGTCTACGAGCAGTACTTC. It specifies CASSQDPGRVYEQYF.

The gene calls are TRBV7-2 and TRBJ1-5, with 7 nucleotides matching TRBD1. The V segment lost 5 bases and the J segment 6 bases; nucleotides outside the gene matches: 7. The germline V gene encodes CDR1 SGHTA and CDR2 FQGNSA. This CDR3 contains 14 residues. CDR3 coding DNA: TGTGCCAGCAGCATGAGACAGGGTACTCAGCCCCAGCATTTT. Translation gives CASSMRQGTQPQHF.

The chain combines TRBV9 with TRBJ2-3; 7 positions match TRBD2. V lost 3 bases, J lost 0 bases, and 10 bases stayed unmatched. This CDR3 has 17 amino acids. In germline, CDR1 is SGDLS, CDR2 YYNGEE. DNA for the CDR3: TGTGCCAGCAGCGCCCCGCGGTGGGGGGGGAGCACAGATACGCAGTATTTT. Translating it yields CASSAPRWGGSTDTQYF.

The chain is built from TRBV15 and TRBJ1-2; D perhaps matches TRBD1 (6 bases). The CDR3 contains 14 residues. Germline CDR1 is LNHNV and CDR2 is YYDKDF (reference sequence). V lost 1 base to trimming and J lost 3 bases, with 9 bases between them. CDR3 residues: CATSRVSGDYGYTF. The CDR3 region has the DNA TGTGCCACCAGCAGAGTGTCAGGGGACTATGGCTACACCTTC.

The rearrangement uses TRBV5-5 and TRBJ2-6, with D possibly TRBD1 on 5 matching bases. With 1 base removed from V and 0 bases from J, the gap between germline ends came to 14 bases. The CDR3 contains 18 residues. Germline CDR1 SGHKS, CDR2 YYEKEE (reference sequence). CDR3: CASSLSGRVISGANVLTF. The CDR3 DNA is TGTGCCAGCAGCTTGTCCGGCAGGGTGATCTCTGGGGCCAACGTCCTGACTTTC.